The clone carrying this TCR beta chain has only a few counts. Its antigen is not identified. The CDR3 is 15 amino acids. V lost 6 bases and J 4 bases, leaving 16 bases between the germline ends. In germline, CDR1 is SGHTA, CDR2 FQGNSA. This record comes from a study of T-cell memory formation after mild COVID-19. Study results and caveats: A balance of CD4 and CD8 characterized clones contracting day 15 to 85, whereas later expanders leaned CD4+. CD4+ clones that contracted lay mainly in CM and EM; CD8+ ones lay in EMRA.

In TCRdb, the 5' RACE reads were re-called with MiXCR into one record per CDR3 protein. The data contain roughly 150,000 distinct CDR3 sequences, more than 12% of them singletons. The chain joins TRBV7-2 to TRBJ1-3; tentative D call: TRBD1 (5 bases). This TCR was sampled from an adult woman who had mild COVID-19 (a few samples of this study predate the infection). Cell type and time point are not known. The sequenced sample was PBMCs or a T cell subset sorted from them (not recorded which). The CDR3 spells CASSDTGTTGNTIYF. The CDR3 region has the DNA TGTGCCAGCAGTGATACCGGGACGACAGGAAACACCATATATTTT.